A single sample gave rise to the 18 T cell receptor beta chains below, sequenced in a study of tumor and adjacent non-tumor tissue in lung cancer. No cell sorting was done before RNA was extracted from the tissue. This non-tumor lung sample came from over 3 cm beyond the tumor edge. A modified ARM-PCR protocol with three rounds of nested PCR amplified TCRbeta. TCRdb reprocessed the multiplex PCR reads with MiXCR, giving one entry per CDR3 protein. The sample carries roughly 120,000 distinct CDR3 sequences, about 61% recorded once. Material: distant non-tumor lung tissue. The source is a man in his fifties or sixties with non-small cell lung cancer.

This clonotype came up once. The CDR3 does not end in the conserved phenylalanine or tryptophan, so this is likely a read error. The chain is built from TRBV5-1 and TRBJ1-2; the D is unclear. Germline lookup yields CDR1 SGHRS and CDR2 YFSETQ. This CDR3 has 13 amino acids. CDR3 DNA sequence: TGCACCAGCAGCTTGGACGGCATCAACGGCTACACCTCC. This sequence encodes CTSSLDGINGYTS.

Remarks on this clonotype: At one boundary the junction diverges from the germline segment, which might be a read error. The CDR3 loop reads CASRSGGRDNEQSF. CDR3 DNA: TGCGCCAGCCGCTCAGGGGGAAGAGACAATGAGCAGTCCTTC. V and J are TRBV5-1 and TRBJ2-1, with TRBD1 identical over 7 bases. This CDR3 is 14 amino acids long. The germline V gene encodes CDR1 SGHRS and CDR2 YFSETQ.

Turning to this clonotype: One end of the junction varies from germline; a read error may be responsible. V and J are TRBV12-3 or TRBV12-4 and TRBJ2-1, with 8 bases that match TRBD2. The CDR3 consists of 12 residues. The CDR3 DNA sequence: TGTGCCAGCAGGTCGACTAGCGACTCTGGGTCCTTC. It yields the protein CASRSTSDSGSF.

This chain links TRBV20-1 with TRBJ1-6; 7 bases are a match to TRBD1. V shed 2 bases and J 6 bases; nucleotides not matched to a gene: 7. Germline V CDR1 and CDR2: DFQATT, SNEGSKA (reference sequence). CDR3 length: 15 amino acids. The CDR3 DNA follows: TGCAGTGCTAGATCTGCCGGGACAGCTAATTCACCCCTCCACTTT. Translating it yields CSARSAGTANSPLHF.

Details on this clonotype: A read error may be the cause here, since a much bigger clone is one base away. This chain joins TRBV28 and TRBJ1-6; D not certain. Germline V gene data show CDR1 as MDHEN and CDR2 as SYDVKM. The V end lost 8 bases, the J end lost 4 bases, and 9 bases lay between the germline ends. This CDR3 contains 13 residues. The CDR3 region has the DNA TGTGCCAGCTGCCCAGATTATAATTCACCCCTCCACTTT. It yields the protein CASCPDYNSPLHF.

Worth noting for this clonotype: One end of the junction fails to match germline, which may point to a read error. V usage is TRBV7-8 and J usage is TRBJ2-1; D gene unclear. CDR1 is SGHVS, CDR2 FQNEAQ, per germline. This CDR3 is 12 amino acids long. The CDR3 sequence: CVSSQASNEQLF. Written as DNA, the CDR3 is TGTGTCAGCAGCCAAGCGAGCAATGAGCAGCTCTTC.

As for this clonotype: This may be a read error: a much more frequent sequence differs by one nucleotide. This sequence joins TRBV12-3 or TRBV12-4 and TRBJ2-5; either TRBD1 or TRBD2 may supply D (5 bases each). V lost 6 bases, J lost 4 bases, and 18 bases lay in between. This CDR3 has 15 residues. The CDR3 loop reads CASRPDLGTGETQYF. The CDR3 region has the DNA TGTGCCAGCAGACCCGACTTGGGGACGGGAGAGACCCAGTACTTC.

This clonotype was picked up many times. V usage is TRBV29-1 and J usage is TRBJ2-5, with TRBD2 matching over 9 bases. The germline CDR1 and CDR2 sequences are SQVTM and ANQGSEA. The CDR3 length is 14 residues. V was pared by 6 bases and J by 5 bases, with 10 bases of the junction left unmatched. CDR3 sequence: CSVDIAGVVETQYF. The CDR3 region has the DNA TGCAGCGTCGACATAGCGGGAGTGGTGGAGACCCAGTACTTC.

As for this clonotype: The junction shows a germline mismatch at one end, possibly a read error. The rearrangement links TRBV24-1 to TRBJ2-2; perhaps D is TRBD1 or TRBD2 (5 bases each). CDR3 length: 16 amino acids. Germline assignment: CDR1 KGHDR and CDR2 SFDVKD. The CDR3 DNA reads TGTGCCACCAGTGATTTTAAGGGGAGAAGCACCTGGGAGCTGTTTTTT. Translating gives CATSDFKGRSTWELFF.

As regards this clonotype: At one boundary the junction diverges from the germline segment, which might be a read error. This chain uses TRBV11-1 with TRBJ2-2; 7 bases map to TRBD2. The CDR3 is made up of 16 amino acids. The germline V gene has CDR1 SGHAT and CDR2 FQDESV (reference sequence). The CDR3 coding sequence is TGTACCAGCAGCTTAGGGAGGGGCCTAAATACCGGGGAGCTGTATTTT. Residues: CTSSLGRGLNTGELYF.

Concerning this clonotype itself: A much larger clone sits a single nucleotide away, making a read error possible. This chain connects TRBV12-3 or TRBV12-4 to TRBJ2-1, with 7 bases identical to TRBD1. This CDR3 region has 14 residues. The junction had 11 bases not matched to a gene; V was cut back by 7 bases and J by 8 bases. CDR3 sequence: CASTYGTVEHEQFF. CDR3 DNA sequence: TGTGCCAGCACCTACGGGACAGTTGAACATGAGCAGTTCTTC.

The count of this clonotype is one. Lacking the conserved final phenylalanine or tryptophan, this CDR3 likely reflects a read error. Because the CDR3's place on the DNA is in doubt, the DNA is left out and the CDR3 is given as listed by TCRdb. The chain uses TRBV10-3 and TRBJ2-1. Inclusive of both ends, the CDR3 amounts to 15 amino acids. Looked up from germline, CDR1 is ENHRY and CDR2 is SYGVKD. The CDR3 sequence is CAISGRRSESDELFL.

This clonotype was found once. In this CDR3 the conserved last residue, phenylalanine or tryptophan, is missing, so a read error is likely. The chain joins TRBV11-3 to TRBJ1-1; D call uncertain. V was clipped by 4 bases and J by 4 bases, with 13 bases between them. In germline, CDR1 is SGHNT, CDR2 YENEEA. This CDR3 region has 14 residues. CDR3 in DNA: TGTGCCAGCAGCTCTGGCAGCAGCGGCACTGAAGCTTTCCTT. It yields the protein CASSSGSSGTEAFL.

Note on this clonotype: This sequence may be a read error, since a much larger clone differs from it by one base. The final CDR3 position lacks the conserved phenylalanine or tryptophan, pointing to a likely read error. CDR3 bases: TGCAGCGTCAGGATGAACACTGAAGCTTTCCTT. It yields the protein CSVRMNTEAFL. The chain carries TRBV29-1 and TRBJ1-1, with no clear D. The CDR3 has 11 residues. Deletions cut 6 bases from V and 0 bases from J, with 5 bases between. The germline V gene encodes CDR1 SQVTM and CDR2 ANQGSEA.

To note about this clonotype: At one end the junction does not follow the germline gene, possibly because of a read error. The genes are TRBV10-2 and TRBJ2-7, with a weak D call TRBD1 (6 bases). The CDR3 is made up of 13 amino acids. Germline values: CDR1 WSHSY, CDR2 SAAADI. CDR3 nucleotides: TGCGCCAACAGTGCTAACGGCAGGGGTGAGCAGTACTTC. Translation gives CANSANGRGEQYF.

This clonotype was seen at least ten times. The chain recombines TRBV5-6 with TRBJ2-3, with TRBD1 matching 7 bases. CDR3 size: 15 residues. CDR1 and CDR2 from the germline V gene are SGHDT and YYEEEE. Trimming at V came to 0 bases and at J to 6 bases, leaving 7 bases not matched to a gene. CDR3: CASSLAGTARDTQYF. The CDR3 bases are TGTGCCAGCAGCTTGGCGGGGACAGCCCGGGATACGCAGTATTTT.

Regarding this clonotype: A read error may be the cause here, since a much bigger clone is one base away. The CDR3 sequence: CSSSERGGTQYF. The DNA of the CDR3 is TGTTCCAGCAGTGAGCGTGGGGGGACCCAGTACTTC. The chain is built from TRBV2 and TRBJ2-5; D is possibly TRBD1 or TRBD2 (5 bases each). From germline, CDR1 is SNHLY and CDR2 FYNNEI. The CDR3 sequence is 12 residues long.

Within the sample, this clonotype is medium-sized. The rearrangement links TRBV11-2 to TRBJ2-2, with 11 bases aligning to TRBD2. Germline CDR1 and CDR2: SGHAT and FQNNGV. J lost 5 bases, V lost 1 base, and 3 bases had no gene match. This CDR3 has 16 residues. The CDR3, as DNA: TGTGCCAGCAGCTTAGGGTCTAGCGGGAGGACCGGGGAGCTGTTTTTT. Translated: CASSLGSSGRTGELFF.